The 3 T cell receptor beta chains below come from one sample, sequenced in a study of cytomegalovirus exposure and HLA in healthy donors. PCR primers comprised 60 Vbeta and 13 Jbeta primers. The repertoire was sequenced with immunoSEQ multiplex PCR; TCRdb's copy has only in-frame clones and lacks some. Found here are 150,000 to 250,000 clones, around 79% of them singletons; the top ten hold about 4.4%. The source material was PBMCs. The receptor set was obtained from a woman aged 25-40 years in good health and CMV-seropositive.

In the case of this clone: Other DNA sequences in the same sample also yield this CDR3. The CDR3 reads CASSFSGTEAFF. Written as DNA, the CDR3 is TGTGCCAGCAGTTTTTCGGGCACTGAAGCTTTCTTT. J is TRBJ1-1 and V is TRBV27; D is ambiguous. Germline V gene lookup returns CDR1 MNHEY and CDR2 SMNVEV (reference sequence). Trimming left V 3 bases short and J 4 bases short, with 6 bases between. The CDR3 is made up of 12 amino acids.

This chain uses TRBV11-2 with TRBJ2-2, with 7 bases aligning to TRBD2. Trimming took 5 bases from V and 0 from J; bases not matched to a gene: 3. Germline lookup yields CDR1 SGHAT and CDR2 FQNNGV. The CDR3 length is 15 residues. Here the CDR3 DNA reads TGTGCCAGCAGCAATCTAGCGGCGAACACCGGGGAGCTGTTTTTT. Protein product: CASSNLAANTGELFF.

This chain joins TRBV27 and TRBJ1-5; 8 nucleotides agree with TRBD1. Per germline, CDR1 MNHEY and CDR2 SMNVEV (reference sequence). V trimming: 5 bases; J trimming: 6 bases; junction bases outside the gene matches: 6. This CDR3 contains 14 residues. CDR3 in amino acids: CASSATGGGQPQHF. CDR3 DNA sequence: TGTGCCAGCAGTGCTACAGGGGGAGGTCAGCCCCAGCATTTT.